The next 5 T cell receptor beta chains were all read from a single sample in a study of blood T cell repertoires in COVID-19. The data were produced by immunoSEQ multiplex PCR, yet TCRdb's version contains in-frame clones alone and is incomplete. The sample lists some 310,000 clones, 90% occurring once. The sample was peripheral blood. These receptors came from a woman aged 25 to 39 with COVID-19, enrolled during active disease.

CDR3 sequence reads: CATSRERRGPQETQYF. Written as DNA, the CDR3 is TGTGCCACCAGCAGAGAGCGCAGGGGGCCCCAAGAGACCCAGTACTTC. V and J are TRBV15 and TRBJ2-5, with 8 positions matching TRBD1. Trimming took 0 bases from V and 1 from J; bases not matched to a gene: 4. The CDR3 is made up of 16 amino acids. The germline V gene has CDR1 LNHNV and CDR2 YYDKDF (reference sequence).

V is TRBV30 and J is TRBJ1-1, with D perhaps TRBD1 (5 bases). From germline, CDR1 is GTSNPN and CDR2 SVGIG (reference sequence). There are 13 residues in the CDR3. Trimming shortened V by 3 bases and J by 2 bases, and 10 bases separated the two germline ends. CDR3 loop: CAWRTWGNTEAFF. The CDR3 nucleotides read TGTGCCTGGAGGACTTGGGGCAACACTGAAGCTTTCTTT.

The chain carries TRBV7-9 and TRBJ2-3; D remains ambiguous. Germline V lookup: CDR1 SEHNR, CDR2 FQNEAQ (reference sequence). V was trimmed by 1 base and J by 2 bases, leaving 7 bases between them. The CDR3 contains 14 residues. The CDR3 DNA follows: TGTGCCAGCAGCTTAGGCGGAGTCACAGATACGCAGTATTTT. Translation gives CASSLGGVTDTQYF.

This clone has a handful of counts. Here the CDR3 reads CASSIGTGGLPNQPQHF. For the CDR3, the DNA is TGTGCCAGTAGTATAGGGACAGGGGGATTACCCAATCAGCCCCAGCATTTT. The genes are TRBV19 and TRBJ1-5; 10 bases agree with TRBD1. V dropped 1 base and J dropped 3; count of bases not matched to a gene: 6. The germline V gene encodes CDR1 LNHDA and CDR2 SQIVND (reference sequence). The CDR3 has 17 residues.

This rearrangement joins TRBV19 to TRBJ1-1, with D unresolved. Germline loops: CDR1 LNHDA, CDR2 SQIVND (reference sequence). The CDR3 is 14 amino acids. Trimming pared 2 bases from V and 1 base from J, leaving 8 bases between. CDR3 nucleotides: TGTGCCAGTAGTATAAGCGGGCCGAACACTGAAGCTTTCTTT. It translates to CASSISGPNTEAFF.